This entry lists 11 T cell receptor beta chains sequenced from one sample in a study of cytomegalovirus exposure and HLA in healthy donors. The assay was immunoSEQ multiplex PCR, and TCRdb's table has in-frame clones only and misses some. The table lists 200,000 to 250,000 clones, around nine tenths of them singletons. Sequences were obtained from PBMCs. Source of these receptors: a woman aged 18-30 years in good health and CMV-seropositive.

V usage is TRBV6-5 and J usage is TRBJ1-3, with TRBD1 matching 8 bases. Germline trimming cut 6 bases from V and 6 bases from J; bases unmatched to any gene: 7. Germline V gives CDR1 MNHEY, CDR2 SVGAGI. The CDR3 is 14 amino acids. The CDR3 region is CASSRTGRENTIYF. CDR3 sequence (DNA): TGTGCCAGCAGCCGGACAGGGAGAGAAAACACCATATATTTT.

The V gene is TRBV19, the J gene TRBJ2-1; 8 nucleotides align to TRBD1. This CDR3 is built from 18 residues. Germline CDR1 and CDR2: LNHDA and SQIVND (reference sequence). Germline trimming cut 3 bases from V and 4 bases from J; bases unmatched to any gene: 14. DNA of the CDR3: TGTGCCAGTAGTATTTTCGGTTTTGGGACAGGAGATTACAATGAGCAGTTCTTC. Translating gives CASSIFGFGTGDYNEQFF.

This clone showed up just a few times. The chain carries TRBV7-8 and TRBJ2-5; D is possibly TRBD1 (5 bases). V lost 1 base, J lost 5 bases, and 8 bases lay in between. This CDR3 is 13 amino acids long. The germline CDR1 and CDR2 sequences are SGHVS and FQNEAQ. This chain's CDR3 is CASSLEGVETQYF. The CDR3 DNA is TGTGCCAGCAGCTTAGAAGGGGTCGAGACCCAGTACTTC.

The chain recombines TRBV5-6 with TRBJ2-7, with D tentatively TRBD2 (5 bases). CDR1 is SGHDT, CDR2 YYEEEE, per germline. Deletions cut 0 bases from V and 3 bases from J, with 10 bases between. CDR3 length: 14 residues. CDR3 amino acids: CASSLAAGNYEQYF. For the CDR3, the DNA is TGTGCCAGCAGCTTGGCCGCGGGTAACTACGAGCAGTACTTC.

This clone has only one observation. The chain joins TRBV30 to TRBJ1-1; a weak D match, TRBD1 (5 bases). V lost 1 base and J 1 base, leaving 10 bases between the germline ends. Germline CDR1 reads GTSNPN; CDR2 reads SVGIG (reference sequence). The CDR3 is made up of 14 amino acids. The CDR3 protein is CAWSEGWANTEAFF. DNA for the CDR3: TGTGCCTGGAGTGAGGGGTGGGCGAACACTGAAGCTTTCTTT.

The chain carries TRBV7-2 and TRBJ1-2, with TRBD1 as a possible D gene (5 bases). Germline lookup yields CDR1 SGHTA and CDR2 FQGNSA. This CDR3 is 14 amino acids long. V was shortened by 2 bases and J by 4 bases, with 11 bases between the two germline ends. The CDR3: CASSLIPGGYGYTF. The DNA of the CDR3 is TGTGCCAGCAGCTTAATCCCCGGGGGCTATGGCTACACCTTC.

This clone came up a few times. The same CDR3 can be traced to other DNA sequences in this sample. The chain uses TRBV9 and TRBJ1-5; tentative D call: TRBD1 (5 bases). Germline-derived CDR1 and CDR2 are SGDLS and YYNGEE. V lost 0 bases, J lost 3 bases, and 7 bases lay in between. The CDR3 spans 14 residues. This CDR3 is CASSVGGSNQPQHF. As DNA, the CDR3 is TGTGCCAGCAGCGTAGGGGGCTCCAATCAGCCCCAGCATTTT.

This rearrangement joins TRBV15 to TRBJ2-5; 7 nucleotides align to TRBD2. This CDR3 has 15 residues. V shed 3 bases, J shed 5 bases, and the junction held 9 bases outside the gene matches. Germline V gene sequence: CDR1 LNHNV, CDR2 YYDKDF (reference sequence). The CDR3 spells CATSRGPGEGETQYF. As DNA, the CDR3 is TGTGCCACCAGCAGGGGACCGGGGGAGGGGGAGACCCAGTACTTC.

The chain has TRBV7-3 and TRBJ1-1, with TRBD1 as a possible D gene (5 bases). The V gene lost 5 bases and the J gene lost 0 bases, with 13 bases spanning the gap. The V gene's germline CDR1 is SGHTA and CDR2 FQGTGA. CDR3 length: 15 amino acids. The CDR3 DNA is TGTGCCAGCAGCGCCACCCAAGGGGTGAACACTGAAGCTTTCTTT. Protein product: CASSATQGVNTEAFF.

Turning to this clone: Other DNA sequences from this sample encode an identical CDR3 as well. The gene calls are TRBV18 and TRBJ1-1; D is unclear. The germline V gene encodes CDR1 KGHSH and CDR2 LQKENI. CDR3 length equals 13 residues. V was trimmed by 3 bases and J by 1 base, leaving 6 bases between them. CDR3 coding DNA: TGTGCCAGCTCACCCCAAAAGAACACTGAAGCTTTCTTT. Translating it yields CASSPQKNTEAFF.

This clone has more than one count but fewer than ten. This CDR3 is CASRYGPANTGELFF. The CDR3 DNA is TGTGCCAGCCGGTATGGTCCTGCGAACACCGGGGAGCTGTTTTTT. The chain links TRBV27 to TRBJ2-2; D remains ambiguous. The germline V gene has CDR1 MNHEY and CDR2 SMNVEV (reference sequence). This CDR3 comprises 15 residues. The V end was cut by 8 bases, the J end by 0 bases, with 13 bases between.